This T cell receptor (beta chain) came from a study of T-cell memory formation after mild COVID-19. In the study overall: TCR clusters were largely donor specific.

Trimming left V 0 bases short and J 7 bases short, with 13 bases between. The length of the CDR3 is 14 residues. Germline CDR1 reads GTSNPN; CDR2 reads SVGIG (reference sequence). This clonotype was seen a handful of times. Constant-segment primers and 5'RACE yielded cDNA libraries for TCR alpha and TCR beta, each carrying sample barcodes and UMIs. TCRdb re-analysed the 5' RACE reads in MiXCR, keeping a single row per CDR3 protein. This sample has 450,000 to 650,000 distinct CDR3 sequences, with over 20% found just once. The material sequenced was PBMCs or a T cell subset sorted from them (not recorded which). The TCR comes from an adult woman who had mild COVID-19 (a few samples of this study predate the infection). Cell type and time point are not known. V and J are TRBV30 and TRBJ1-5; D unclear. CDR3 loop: CAWSVLGSRQPQHF. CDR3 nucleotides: TGTGCCTGGAGTGTACTGGGCAGTAGGCAGCCCCAGCATTTT.